The sequence of this T cell receptor beta chain was determined in a study of cytomegalovirus exposure and HLA in healthy donors. Both 60 Vbeta primers and 13 Jbeta primers went into the PCR. The table came from immunoSEQ multiplex PCR; TCRdb's copy has only in-frame clones and leaves some out. The sample consists of 100,000 or so clones, approximately 68% of them appearing once. Study-wide points: V- and J-gene trimming of TCR beta was linked (in a later analysis) to a missense DCLRE1C variant.

As concerns this clone: Its antigen is still unknown.

This CDR3 is built from 11 residues. Germline assignment: CDR1 SEHNR and CDR2 FQNEAQ (reference sequence). The V gene lost 2 bases and the J gene lost 10 bases, with 5 bases spanning the gap. The source material was PBMCs. V gene TRBV7-9 combines with J gene TRBJ1-4; D gene unclear. The receptor was isolated from a woman aged 18-29 years in good health and CMV-seropositive. The CDR3 DNA sequence: TGTGCCAGCAGCTTATCGGGAAAACTGTTTTTT. Amino acids: CASSLSGKLFF.